This entry features one TCR beta chain sequence. The target antigen is unknown. The sample originates from a study of T cell responses to AZD1222 COVID-19 vaccine. About the research overall: Investigators merged groups given second doses at roughly 4 or roughly 12 weeks. Points from the study as a whole: The repertoires were collected only after the peak T cell response. At baseline, seropositivity was found in only five or six AZD1222 recipients.

TCRdb's table, derived via immunoSEQ multiplex PCR, lists solely in-frame clones and lacks some. Here the sample spans approximately 150,000 clones, 90% to 95% being singletons. The CDR3 has 11 amino acids. Trimming stripped 3 bases from V and 10 bases from J, with 9 bases between. CDR1 SNHLY and CDR2 FYNNEI come from the germline V gene. The chain uses TRBV2 and TRBJ1-1; D gene unclear. The sample was peripheral blood, taken on day 0 of AZD1222 vaccination. The TCR originated in an adult in good health. This chain's CDR3 is CASSEELGAFF. The CDR3 bases are TGTGCCAGCAGTGAGGAATTGGGAGCTTTCTTT.